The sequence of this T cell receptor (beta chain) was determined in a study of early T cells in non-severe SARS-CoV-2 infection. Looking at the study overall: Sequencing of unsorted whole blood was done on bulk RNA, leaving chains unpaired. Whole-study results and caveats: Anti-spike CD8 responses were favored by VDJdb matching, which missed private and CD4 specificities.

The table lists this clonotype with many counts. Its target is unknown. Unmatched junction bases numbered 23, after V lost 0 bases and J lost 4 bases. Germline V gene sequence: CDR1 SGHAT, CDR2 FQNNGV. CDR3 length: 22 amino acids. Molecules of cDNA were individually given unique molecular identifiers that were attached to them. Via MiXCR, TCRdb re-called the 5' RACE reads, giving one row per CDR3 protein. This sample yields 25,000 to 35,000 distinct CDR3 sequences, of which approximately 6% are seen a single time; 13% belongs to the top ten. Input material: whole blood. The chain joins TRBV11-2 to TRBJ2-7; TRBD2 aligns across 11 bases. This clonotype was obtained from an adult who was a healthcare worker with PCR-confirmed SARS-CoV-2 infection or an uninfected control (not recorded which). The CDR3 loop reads CASSLDSLAGGPKISTNYEQYF. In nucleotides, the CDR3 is TGTGCCAGCAGCTTAGATAGCCTAGCGGGGGGCCCTAAAATAAGTACCAATTACGAGCAGTACTTC.